The rows below give T cell receptor beta chains drawn from one sample of a study of cytomegalovirus exposure and HLA in healthy donors. This table comes from immunoSEQ multiplex PCR, and its TCRdb copy is limited to in-frame clones, with some not included. The repertoire holds 100,000 to 150,000 clones, with 75% to 90% as singletons. Sequencing was performed on PBMCs. The receptors come from a woman aged 40 to 50 in good health and CMV-seropositive. Both conserved end residues are part of each CDR3. The order of the fields is J gene, D gene, V gene, clone size, CDR3 DNA, CDR3 protein. A D gene is named only where the DNA matches it firmly. For some rows the clone size is stated as once, few or many, or as a class when expanded; others skip it.

TRBJ2-3 | - | TRBV14 | - | TGTGCCAGCAGCCAAGATCGACTTCCTAGCACAGATACGCAGTATTTT | CASSQDRLPSTDTQYF
TRBJ2-2 | - | TRBV5-1 | - | TGCGCCAGCAGCCCCTCATGGGGGGCGGGAGCCGGGGAGCTGTTTTTT | CASSPSWGAGAGELFF
TRBJ2-2 | TRBD2 | TRBV10-3 | - | TGTGCCATCAGTGAGGCCTTAGCGGGAGAAGGGGAGCTGTTTTTT | CAISEALAGEGELFF
TRBJ1-1 | - | TRBV19 | - | TGTGCCAGTGGAGATATGCTGAACACTGAAGCTTTCTTT | CASGDMLNTEAFF
TRBJ2-6 | - | TRBV6-1 | - | TGTGCCAGCAGTGCGGAGTCTGGGGCCAACGTCCTGACTTTC | CASSAESGANVLTF
TRBJ1-1 | TRBD1 | TRBV29-1 | once | TGCAGCGTTTGGACAGGGGACACTGAAGCTTTCTTT | CSVWTGDTEAFF
TRBJ2-2 | TRBD1 | TRBV19 | - | TGTGCCAGTAGTATGGCCAGGGGGCGCACCGGGGAGCTGTTTTTT | CASSMARGRTGELFF
TRBJ1-2 | TRBD1 | TRBV7-6 | - | TGTGCCAGCAGCCGATCGACAGGGGGCGCGGACTATGGCTACACCTTC | CASSRSTGGADYGYTF
TRBJ1-1 | - | TRBV7-9 | - | TGTGCCAGCAGCTTAGAGCCGAACACTGAAGCTTTCTTT | CASSLEPNTEAFF
TRBJ2-1 | - | TRBV27 | - | TGTGCCAGCAGGGGGGGTGCGGACAATGAGCAGTTCTTC | CASRGGADNEQFF
TRBJ2-1 | TRBD2 | TRBV27 | - | TGTGCCAGCACCGGGCTAGCGGGAGGGCCTAATGAGCAGTTCTTC | CASTGLAGGPNEQFF
TRBJ2-1 | TRBD2 | TRBV28 | - | TGTGCCAGCAGCGAAGGACTAGCGGGACCTCGGGAGCAGTTCTTC | CASSEGLAGPREQFF
TRBJ2-7 | - | TRBV27 | - | TGTGCCAGCAGTTTTGTGACCCAGGGAGAGCAGTACTTC | CASSFVTQGEQYF
TRBJ2-1 | TRBD1 | TRBV18 | - | TGTGCCAGCTCAACAAATCCCCCGACAGGGGTGCATGAGCAGTTCTTC | CASSTNPPTGVHEQFF
TRBJ2-3 | TRBD2 | TRBV6-5 | - | TGTGCCAGCAAGCGGGACTCGGGAGATACGCAGTATTTT | CASKRDSGDTQYF
TRBJ2-1 | TRBD2 | TRBV5-6 | - | TGTGCCAGCAGCTTGAAGACTAGCAGGTTCGACAATGAGCAGTTCTTC | CASSLKTSRFDNEQFF
TRBJ2-2 | - | TRBV11-3 | - | TGTGCCAGCAGTAGCCTGAACACCGGGGAGCTGTTTTTT | CASSSLNTGELFF
TRBJ2-7 | - | TRBV6-1 | few | TGTGCCAGCAGTGAATCTATGGGCCACTCCTACGAGCAGTACTTC | CASSESMGHSYEQYF
TRBJ2-3 | - | TRBV29-1 | - | TGCAGCGTTGAAGATCCATTGGAGGGGGCCAGCACAGATACGCAGTATTTT | CSVEDPLEGASTDTQYF
TRBJ1-6 | - | TRBV7-3 | - | TGTGCCAGCAGCGTCCAAGGAGGGCAGGATTCACCCCTCCACTTT | CASSVQGGQDSPLHF
TRBJ2-3 | TRBD1 | TRBV25-1 | - | TGTGCCAGCAGTGACCCCACAGGGGCCGATACGCAGTATTTT | CASSDPTGADTQYF
TRBJ1-2 | TRBD1 | TRBV10-3 | - | TGTGCCATCAGTGGGACAGGGGTTTTAGGCTACACCTTC | CAISGTGVLGYTF
TRBJ1-5 | TRBD1 | TRBV18 | - | TGTGCCAGCGACGGACAGGAGGTGGGTCAGCCCCAGCATTTT | CASDGQEVGQPQHF
TRBJ2-1 | - | TRBV6-5 | once | TGTGCCAGCAGTTACTCTTTAGCGAGAAGTTACAATGAGCAGTTCTTC | CASSYSLARSYNEQFF
TRBJ1-5 | - | TRBV19 | - | TGTGCCAGTAGAGCAGGGGATTTCAATCAGCCCCAGCATTTT | CASRAGDFNQPQHF
TRBJ1-3 | - | TRBV30 | - | TGTGCCTGGAATGTTCGTGGAAACACCATATATTTT | CAWNVRGNTIYF
TRBJ2-7 | - | TRBV19 | - | TGTGCCAGTAGTATAGAATCGGGTCACAACGAGCAGTACTTC | CASSIESGHNEQYF
TRBJ2-4 | - | TRBV7-3 | - | TGTGCCAGCAGCCCCTCGAGCGGGCCTGGGGCCAAAAACATTCAGTACTTC | CASSPSSGPGAKNIQYF
TRBJ1-1 | TRBD1 | TRBV28 | once | TGTGCCAGCAGTAACGCCAGGGCAGGGGGTGGGACTGAAGCTTTCTTT | CASSNARAGGGTEAFF
TRBJ1-2 | - | TRBV30 | - | TGTGCCTGGAGTTTGGTGGGGCGGTCCCTCTATGGCTACACCTTC | CAWSLVGRSLYGYTF
TRBJ2-3 | - | TRBV28 | - | TGTGCCAGCAGGGGAGCAGAGCATACGCAGTATTTT | CASRGAEHTQYF
TRBJ2-1 | - | TRBV21-1 | once | TGTGCCAGCAGCAGGCCTCTGTTCCACAATGAGCAGTTCTTC | CASSRPLFHNEQFF
TRBJ2-1 | TRBD1 | TRBV15 | - | TGTGCCACCAGCAGAGACCCTGGACAGGGATCGGTTGAGCAGTTCTTC | CATSRDPGQGSVEQFF
TRBJ1-6 | - | TRBV19 | - | TGTGCCAGTAGTATGGACAGAAATTCACCCCTCCACTTT | CASSMDRNSPLHF
TRBJ2-7 | - | TRBV27 | once | TGTGCCAGCAGTCCCCCCGTTATTCGAGGAAGGAGCTCCTACGAGCAGTACTTC | CASSPPVIRGRSSYEQYF
TRBJ1-5 | - | TRBV7-9 | - | TGTGCCAGCAGCTTAGGGTCCCCGGGGGCCCAGCATTTT | CASSLGSPGAQHF
TRBJ2-5 | TRBD1 | TRBV6-6 | - | TGTGCCAGCGGGACAGGAGGGGCGGGAGAGACCCAGTACTTC | CASGTGGAGETQYF
TRBJ2-7 | - | TRBV11-3 | - | TGTGCCAGCAGCTTGTCCAGGGGCTCCTACGAGCAGTACTTC | CASSLSRGSYEQYF
TRBJ1-2 | - | TRBV28 | few | TGTGCCAGCAGTTGGCGGGGATGGAATGGCTACACCTTC | CASSWRGWNGYTF
TRBJ1-2 | - | TRBV19 | - | TGTGCCAGTAGTTCCCGTGGCAGTACTAACTATGGCTACACCTTC | CASSSRGSTNYGYTF
TRBJ2-7 | - | TRBV29-1 | - | TGCAGCGTTGGAGGAGGGGTCGCCTACGAGCAGTACTTC | CSVGGGVAYEQYF
TRBJ2-7 | - | TRBV30 | - | TGTGCCTGGAGGAAGAAGTGGGGGCCCCACGAGCAGTACTTC | CAWRKKWGPHEQYF